These T cell receptor beta chains were read from a single sample in a study of T-cell reconstitution after alpha-beta-depleted transplantation in children. Via MiXCR, TCRdb re-called the PCR reads, giving one row per CDR3 protein. The sample lists 250,000 or so distinct CDR3 sequences, around 7.8% occurring once. The input for sequencing was PBMCs, mostly from graft donor cells, taken 180 days after TCRalphabeta/CD19-depleted stem cell transplant. All receptors derive from a male patient younger than 18 who had a stem cell transplant for acute lymphoblastic leukemia, so the T cells may come from the graft donor. The CDR3 runs from the conserved cysteine through the conserved F or W. Each record gives: J gene, V gene, D gene, clone size, CDR3 protein, CDR3 DNA. D genes are given only for firm matches. Size tells how often a clone was seen (once, few, many) or the class of an expanded clone, and some rows leave it out.

TRBJ1-1,TRBV2,-,many,CAREPVATEAFF,TGTGCCAGGGAGCCGGTGGCCACTGAAGCTTTCTTT
TRBJ2-7,TRBV5-5,TRBD1,many,CASSSPGQGAYEQYF,TGTGCCAGCAGCTCGCCGGGACAGGGGGCGTACGAGCAGTACTTC
TRBJ1-5,TRBV6-5,-,many,CASSSRVANQPQHF,TGTGCCAGCAGTTCCAGGGTTGCCAATCAGCCCCAGCATTTT
TRBJ2-3,TRBV7-3,-,many,CASSSRDSTDTQYF,TGTGCCAGCAGCTCAAGGGACAGCACAGATACGCAGTATTTT
TRBJ1-2,TRBV4-1,-,many,CASSQASRDNYGYTF,TGCGCCAGCAGCCAAGCCTCCCGGGACAACTATGGCTACACCTTC
TRBJ1-5,TRBV20-1,-,many,CSARVQAGPGNQPQHF,TGCAGTGCTAGGGTCCAGGCCGGGCCAGGCAATCAGCCCCAGCATTTT
TRBJ2-3,TRBV7-9,TRBD1,many,CASSLRQGVPGRRGPDTQYF,TGTGCCAGCAGCTTAAGACAGGGGGTCCCAGGCCGCCGGGGCCCAGATACGCAGTATTTT
TRBJ2-7,TRBV28,TRBD2,many,CASSRATSGNYEQYF,TGTGCCAGCAGTCGCGCGACTAGCGGGAACTACGAGCAGTACTTC
TRBJ2-3,TRBV28,-,many,CASSLFPGHGKDTQYF,TGTGCCAGCAGTTTATTCCCCGGACACGGGAAAGATACGCAGTATTTT
TRBJ1-2,TRBV29-1,TRBD1,many,CSVGYGQDHYGYTF,TGCAGCGTTGGGTACGGACAGGACCACTATGGCTACACCTTC
TRBJ1-2,TRBV24-1,TRBD1,many,CATSDKDRGRDGYTF,TGTGCCACCAGTGACAAGGACAGGGGGCGAGATGGCTACACCTTC
TRBJ2-2,TRBV7-9,TRBD2,many,CASSLRGGAAPNTGELFF,TGTGCCAGCAGCCTCCGGGGGGGGGCAGCTCCGAACACCGGGGAGCTGTTTTTT
TRBJ2-1,TRBV12-3/TRBV12-4,-,many,CASSLGGLADTSYNEQFF,TGTGCCAGCAGTTTAGGTGGCCTAGCCGATACCTCCTACAATGAGCAGTTCTTC
TRBJ2-7,TRBV7-2,TRBD2,many,CASSPRGGGGAPYEQYF,TGTGCCAGCAGCCCTAGAGGAGGCGGGGGGGCCCCCTACGAGCAGTACTTC
TRBJ1-2,TRBV29-1,-,many,CSVESYSYGYTF,TGCAGCGTTGAATCTTACAGCTATGGCTACACCTTC
TRBJ2-2,TRBV28,-,many,CASRRSENTGELFF,TGTGCCAGCAGGCGCTCCGAGAACACCGGGGAGCTGTTTTTT
TRBJ1-5,TRBV9,-,many,CASSAPSADGPQHF,TGTGCCAGCAGCGCCCCATCCGCCGATGGGCCCCAGCATTTT
TRBJ2-1,TRBV4-1,-,many,CASSQDGGPTSSKFF,TGCGCCAGCAGCCAAGACGGGGGCCCGACTAGTTCCAAGTTCTTC
TRBJ2-1,TRBV5-1,TRBD2,many,CASSVTGLAGASEQFF,TGCGCCAGCAGCGTAACGGGACTAGCGGGAGCAAGTGAGCAGTTCTTC
TRBJ2-1,TRBV5-1,-,many,CASSVYGDEQFF,TGCGCCAGCAGCGTGTACGGGGACGAGCAGTTCTTC
TRBJ1-1,TRBV7-9,TRBD1,many,CASSSRVRGRRAEAFF,TGTGCCAGCAGCTCAAGAGTCAGGGGGCGCAGGGCTGAAGCTTTCTTT
TRBJ2-6,TRBV4-3,TRBD1,many,CASSQEPGQSTVSGANVLTF,TGCGCCAGCAGCCAAGAGCCGGGACAGTCGACCGTCTCTGGGGCCAACGTCCTGACTTTC
TRBJ2-7,TRBV14,TRBD2,many,CASSQPFGGATYEQYF,TGTGCCAGCAGCCAACCCTTCGGGGGGGCGACCTACGAGCAGTACTTC
TRBJ1-1,TRBV18,-,many,CASSRLRTPPAGAEAFF,TGTGCCAGCTCACGTCTCAGGACCCCCCCCGCAGGAGCTGAAGCTTTCTTT
TRBJ2-2,TRBV27,-,many,CASRSFNRAPNTGELFF,TGTGCCAGCAGATCGTTTAACAGGGCGCCGAACACCGGGGAGCTGTTTTTT
TRBJ2-7,TRBV12-3/TRBV12-4,TRBD1,many,CASSPWGQAYEQYF,TGTGCCAGCAGTCCTTGGGGACAGGCCTACGAGCAGTACTTC
TRBJ2-5,TRBV9,-,many,CASSVGGRDGLRETQYF,TGTGCCAGCAGCGTTGGCGGACGGGACGGCCTTAGGGAGACCCAGTACTTC
TRBJ1-4,TRBV4-1,TRBD1,many,CASSLWGDRGREKLFF,TGCGCCAGCAGCCTTTGGGGAGACAGGGGAAGGGAAAAACTGTTTTTT
TRBJ2-7,TRBV29-1,TRBD2,many,CSVEDGSGASYEQYF,TGCAGCGTTGAAGATGGTAGCGGGGCTTCCTACGAGCAGTACTTC
TRBJ1-5,TRBV6-1,-,few,CASSEAGGPYQPQHF,TGTGCCAGCAGTGAAGCGGGGGGCCCCTATCAGCCCCAGCATTTT
TRBJ2-5,TRBV7-9,-,many,CASSFTGEETQYF,TGTGCCAGCAGCTTCACAGGAGAAGAGACCCAGTACTTC
TRBJ2-5,TRBV11-2,TRBD2,many,CASSYGTSSQETQYF,TGTGCCAGCAGCTACGGGACTAGCAGCCAAGAGACCCAGTACTTC
TRBJ1-1,TRBV7-9,-,many,CASSPEVTGLGAFF,TGTGCCAGCAGCCCCGAGGTTACAGGGTTGGGGGCTTTCTTT
TRBJ2-3,TRBV7-9,-,many,CASSFLGTDTQYF,TGTGCCAGCAGCTTTCTAGGCACAGATACGCAGTATTTT
TRBJ2-7,TRBV2,-,few,CASRGVQVGEQYF,TGTGCCAGCAGGGGAGTACAGGTTGGCGAGCAGTACTTC
TRBJ2-2,TRBV4-3,-,many,CASSQERIATGELFF,TGCGCCAGCAGCCAAGAAAGGATAGCTACCGGGGAGCTGTTTTTT
TRBJ1-3,TRBV12-3/TRBV12-4,-,many,CASTTLSGNTIYF,TGTGCCAGCACAACTCTCTCTGGAAACACCATATATTTT
TRBJ2-3,TRBV20-1,TRBD2,few,CSASLAGVSDTQYF,TGCAGTGCATCACTAGCGGGGGTGTCAGATACGCAGTATTTT
TRBJ2-7,TRBV10-3,TRBD1,-,CAISLRTGVGYEQYF,TGTGCCATCAGCCTTCGGACAGGGGTAGGCTACGAGCAGTACTTC
TRBJ2-5,TRBV3-1,TRBD2,-,CASSQEGLEETQYF,TGTGCCAGCAGCCAAGAAGGACTAGAAGAGACCCAGTACTTC
TRBJ2-7,TRBV12-3/TRBV12-4,-,many,CASTLYEQYF,TGTGCCAGCACCCTCTACGAGCAGTACTTC
TRBJ1-2,TRBV7-2,TRBD1,many,CASSFSSDRGGGYTF,TGTGCCAGCAGCTTCTCATCGGACAGGGGGGGAGGCTACACCTTC
TRBJ2-1,TRBV9,TRBD2,many,CASSLGTSGDYNEQFF,TGTGCCAGCAGCTTAGGGACTAGCGGAGACTACAATGAGCAGTTCTTC
TRBJ1-1,TRBV29-1,-,few,CSASRGGDTEAFF,TGCAGCGCTAGTCGGGGAGGGGACACTGAAGCTTTCTTT
TRBJ2-3,TRBV10-2,TRBD2,many,CASSDPGLAKDTQYF,TGCGCCAGCAGTGACCCGGGACTAGCGAAAGATACGCAGTATTTT
TRBJ2-2,TRBV4-1,-,many,CASSREIEQGTGELFF,TGCGCCAGCAGTCGAGAGATAGAACAGGGAACCGGGGAGCTGTTTTTT
TRBJ2-3,TRBV29-1,TRBD2,many,CSVTTSGTDTQYF,TGCAGCGTTACAACTAGCGGCACAGATACGCAGTATTTT
TRBJ1-1,TRBV6-5,-,many,CASSYSKTRMNTEAFF,TGTGCCAGCAGTTACTCGAAGACACGCATGAACACTGAAGCTTTCTTT
TRBJ1-5,TRBV7-3,-,many,CASSLPVVNQPQHF,TGTGCCAGCAGCCTCCCCGTAGTAAATCAGCCCCAGCATTTT
TRBJ2-7,TRBV9,-,many,CASTEGRDYEQYF,TGTGCCAGCACCGAAGGACGGGACTACGAGCAGTACTTC
TRBJ1-5,TRBV20-1,-,many,CSASQYRDSNQPQHF,TGCAGTGCCAGCCAATACAGGGATAGCAATCAGCCCCAGCATTTT
TRBJ2-7,TRBV5-6,-,many,CASSLDLSYEQYF,TGTGCCAGCAGCTTGGACCTCTCCTACGAGCAGTACTTC
TRBJ1-5,TRBV6-5,TRBD1,many,CASSYHRGGNQPQHF,TGTGCCAGCAGTTACCACAGGGGAGGCAATCAGCCCCAGCATTTT
TRBJ2-7,TRBV3-1,-,many,CASSQVGLAGNEQYF,TGTGCCAGCAGCCAAGTAGGTCTCGCAGGCAACGAGCAGTACTTC
TRBJ2-2,TRBV6-5,-,many,CASSYSGLGELFF,TGTGCCAGCAGTTACTCAGGGCTGGGGGAGCTGTTTTTT
TRBJ1-3,TRBV7-2,-,-,CASSLRWAGGNTIYF,TGTGCCAGCAGCTTGAGATGGGCCGGTGGAAACACCATATATTTT
TRBJ2-7,TRBV12-3/TRBV12-4,-,many,CASSLTGTELYF,TGTGCCAGCAGTTTAACCGGGACTGAGTTGTACTTC